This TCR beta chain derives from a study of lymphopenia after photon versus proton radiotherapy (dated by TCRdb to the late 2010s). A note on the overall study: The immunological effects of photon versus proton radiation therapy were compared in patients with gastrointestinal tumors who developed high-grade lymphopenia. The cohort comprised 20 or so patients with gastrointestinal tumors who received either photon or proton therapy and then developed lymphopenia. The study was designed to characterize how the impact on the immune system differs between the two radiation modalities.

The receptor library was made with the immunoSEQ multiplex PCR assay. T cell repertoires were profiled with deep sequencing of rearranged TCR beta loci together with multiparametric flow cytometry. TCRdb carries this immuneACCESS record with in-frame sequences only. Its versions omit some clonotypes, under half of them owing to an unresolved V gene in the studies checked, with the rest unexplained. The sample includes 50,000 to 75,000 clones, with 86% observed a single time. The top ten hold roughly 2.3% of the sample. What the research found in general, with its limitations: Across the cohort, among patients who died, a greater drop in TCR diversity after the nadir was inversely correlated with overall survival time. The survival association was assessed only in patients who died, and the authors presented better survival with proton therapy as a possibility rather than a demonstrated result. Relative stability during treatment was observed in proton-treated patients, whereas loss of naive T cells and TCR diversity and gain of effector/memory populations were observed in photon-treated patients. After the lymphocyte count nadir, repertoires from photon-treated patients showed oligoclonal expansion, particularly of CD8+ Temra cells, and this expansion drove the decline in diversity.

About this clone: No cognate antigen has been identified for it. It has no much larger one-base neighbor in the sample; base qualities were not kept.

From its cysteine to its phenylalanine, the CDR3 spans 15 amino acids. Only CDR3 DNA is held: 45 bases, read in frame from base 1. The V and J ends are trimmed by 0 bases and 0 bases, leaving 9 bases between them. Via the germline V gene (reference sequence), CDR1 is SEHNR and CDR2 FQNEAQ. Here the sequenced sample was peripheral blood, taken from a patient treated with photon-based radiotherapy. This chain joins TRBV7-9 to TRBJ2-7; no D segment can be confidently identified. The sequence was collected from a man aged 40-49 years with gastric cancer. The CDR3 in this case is CASSLAVGGSYEQYF. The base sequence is TGTGCCAGCAGCTTAGCGGTGGGCGGCTCCTACGAGCAGTACTTC.